The clone carrying this T cell receptor (beta chain) was seen a handful of times. This sample is drawn from a study of human T cells and chemical hapten exposure. Time point indicated: patch test 1, 2 weeks after DPC sensitization. Treatment noted: therapeutic diphenylcyclopropenone sensitization with weekly scalp DPC. MiXCR, applied by TCRdb to the RACE reads, yields one record per CDR3 protein. The repertoire consists of about 83,000 distinct CDR3 sequences, with around 7% occurring once and the leading ten covering 1.5% to 1.9%. This specimen was whole blood, taken in connection with sensitization to the hapten diphenylcyclopropenone (DPC). This clonotype originated in a young woman with alopecia areata. Some clones in this sample may be carry-over from other donors' samples.

The CDR3, as DNA: TGTGCCAGCAGCCCTCCGGACAGACCCTACGAGCAGTACTTC. This codes for CASSPPDRPYEQYF. The J gene is TRBJ2-7, the V gene TRBV7-2, with a tentative D call TRBD1 (6 bases). This CDR3 has 14 residues. V lost 5 bases to trimming and J lost 2 bases, with 13 bases between them. Germline assignment: CDR1 SGHTA and CDR2 FQGNSA.